A selection of T cell receptor beta chains follows, all from one sample in a study of blood T cell repertoires in COVID-19. Clones were sequenced by immunoSEQ multiplex PCR, and TCRdb holds only the in-frame ones, with some missing. The sample yields 35,000 to 40,000 clones, approximately 81% seen once. Input material: peripheral blood. The receptors originated from an older man with active or convalescent COVID-19. Both conserved end residues are part of each CDR3. D genes are given only for firm matches. Some rows mark clone size as missing; the rest say once, few, many or name a class of expanded clone.

abundance	j_gene	d_gene	v_gene	CDR3nt	CDR3aa
-	TRBJ2-3	-	TRBV27	TGTGCCAGCAGTTCCAGATATGACACAGATACGCAGTATTTT	CASSSRYDTDTQYF
-	TRBJ1-1	-	TRBV6-5	TGTGCCAGCAGTTATACAGAGATGAACACTGAAGCTTTCTTT	CASSYTEMNTEAFF
-	TRBJ2-3	-	TRBV7-3	TGTGCCAGCAGCGCAACCGGGACTAGCACAGATACGCAGTATTTT	CASSATGTSTDTQYF
-	TRBJ1-2	-	TRBV30	TGTGCCTGGATCTGGCCGGACAGCTATGGCTACACCTTC	CAWIWPDSYGYTF
-	TRBJ2-7	TRBD1	TRBV7-9	TGTGCCAGTGGGACGAGGGACAGGGGGACCTACGAGCAGTACTTC	CASGTRDRGTYEQYF
-	TRBJ2-3	TRBD2	TRBV20-1	TGCAGTGCAAGTTCCGGGACTAGCGGGAGTACAGATACGCAGTATTTT	CSASSGTSGSTDTQYF
-	TRBJ2-3	TRBD2	TRBV5-1	TGCGCCAGCAGCTTTGCGGGGGGCACAGATACGCAGTATTTT	CASSFAGGTDTQYF
few	TRBJ2-1	TRBD2	TRBV4-2	TGTGCCAGCAGTCTCGGGGGGGCCGGTCTCGGTGAGCAGTTCTTC	CASSLGGAGLGEQFF
-	TRBJ2-3	-	TRBV7-9	TGTGCCAGCAGCTGGGCCCTCCTCAGGGAGGAAACAGATACGCAGTATTTT	CASSWALLREETDTQYF
-	TRBJ2-2	TRBD1	TRBV29-1	TGCAGCGTTCAGGGACAGGGTATCACCGGGGAGCTGTTTTTT	CSVQGQGITGELFF
-	TRBJ2-7	-	TRBV30	TGTGCCTGGAGGGATAACACGGTGGGGCTCGAGCAGTACTTC	CAWRDNTVGLEQYF
-	TRBJ2-2	TRBD2	TRBV6-5	TGTGCCACGGCCGGGACTAGCGCCACCGGGGAGCTGTTTTTT	CATAGTSATGELFF
once	TRBJ2-1	TRBD2	TRBV15	TGTGCCACCAGCAGAAGAGAGCGGGTGACTAGCGGGAGACGCAATGAGCAGTTCTTC	CATSRRERVTSGRRNEQFF
-	TRBJ2-7	TRBD2	TRBV7-2	TGTGCCAGCAGCCCAATTAGCGGGAGGGTAGGGGAAGAGCAGTACTTC	CASSPISGRVGEEQYF
once	TRBJ1-3	TRBD1	TRBV19	TGTGCCAGTAGTATTGGGGACAGCCCTGGAAACACCATATATTTT	CASSIGDSPGNTIYF
few	TRBJ2-1	TRBD1	TRBV7-6	TGTGCCAGCAGCTTAGCGCTAACTCAGGGGGAATATGATGAGCAGTTCTTC	CASSLALTQGEYDEQFF
-	TRBJ1-2	-	TRBV27	TGTGCCAGCAGTCCTAAAACCGCCGCTAACTATGGCTACACCTTC	CASSPKTAANYGYTF
-	TRBJ1-3	-	TRBV4-3	TGCGCCAGCAGCCAAGGACATGGGTTACCTGGAAACACCATATATTTT	CASSQGHGLPGNTIYF
-	TRBJ2-1	TRBD2	TRBV15	TGTGCCACCAGCAGAGATTTAACGGGGGGTTCGGCCTACAATGAGCAGTTCTTC	CATSRDLTGGSAYNEQFF
-	TRBJ2-5	TRBD2	TRBV7-2	TGTGCCAGCAGCAAGTGGGGACTAGCGAAAGAGACCCAGTACTTC	CASSKWGLAKETQYF
few	TRBJ2-1	TRBD2	TRBV29-1	TGCAGCGTTGAAGGACTAGCGGGAAGGTCCTACAATGAGCAGTTCTTC	CSVEGLAGRSYNEQFF
-	TRBJ2-4	-	TRBV7-9	TGTGCCAGCAGCTTCCCGGCGGCGGGCAAAAACATTCAGTACTTC	CASSFPAAGKNIQYF
-	TRBJ2-1	TRBD1	TRBV7-2	TGTGCCAGCAGCTTAGCAGGGACAGACTACAATGAGCAGTTCTTC	CASSLAGTDYNEQFF
-	TRBJ1-1	-	TRBV7-6	TGTGCCAGCAGCCCTGGGCGGGGGCCCAACACTGAAGCTTTCTTT	CASSPGRGPNTEAFF
-	TRBJ2-3	-	TRBV15	TGTGCCACCAGCAGAGATGACGGAACAGGAGATACGCAGTATTTT	CATSRDDGTGDTQYF
-	TRBJ2-5	TRBD2	TRBV7-2	TGTGCCAGCAGCTTAGCGAGGGCTAGCGGGGGGGCTGAGACCCAGTACTTC	CASSLARASGGAETQYF
-	TRBJ2-3	TRBD2	TRBV6-2/TRBV6-3	TGTGCCAGCAGTAGCCGTAAGACTAGCGGGGGGCCCCCCCTCTGGAATACGCAGTATTTT	CASSSRKTSGGPPLWNTQYF
-	TRBJ2-3	-	TRBV3-1/TRBV3-2	TGTGCCAGCAGCCAAGAATTGAGGGATCCAGATACGCAGTATTTT	CASSQELRDPDTQYF
-	TRBJ2-5	-	TRBV7-2	TGTGCCAGCAGCTTAGCGATGGACTCTGGGGAGACCCAGTACTTC	CASSLAMDSGETQYF
-	TRBJ2-7	TRBD2	TRBV5-6	TGTGCCAGCAGCTTGGTTCCTAGCGGGGCCGGAGAGCAGTACTTC	CASSLVPSGAGEQYF
-	TRBJ1-4	TRBD1	TRBV5-1	TGCGCCAGCAGCGTGGACAGGGGTAGCGAAAAACTGTTTTTT	CASSVDRGSEKLFF
-	TRBJ2-3	-	TRBV15	TGTGCCACCAGCATCGACAGGAGCACAGATACGCAGTATTTT	CATSIDRSTDTQYF
-	TRBJ2-3	TRBD1	TRBV18	TGTGCCAGCTCACTCAGGGACAGGGAAGATACGCAGTATTTT	CASSLRDREDTQYF
-	TRBJ1-1	-	TRBV5-1	TGCGCCAGCAGCTTGGTAGTTCGGGGGGGCACTGAAGCTTTCTTT	CASSLVVRGGTEAFF
few	TRBJ1-1	TRBD1	TRBV4-3	TGCGCCAGCAGCCAAGACCAGGGGGCTGGGTCTGAAGCTTTCTTT	CASSQDQGAGSEAFF
-	TRBJ1-1	-	TRBV7-6	TGTGCCAGCAGCCGCCTGGGACAGAACACTGAAGCTTTCTTT	CASSRLGQNTEAFF
-	TRBJ2-5	-	TRBV7-9	TGTGCCAGCAGCTTATGGCAGACCCGGGGGGAGACCCAGTACTTC	CASSLWQTRGETQYF
-	TRBJ1-2	-	TRBV20-1	TGCAGTGCTAGTAGGAGAAACTATGGCTACACCTTC	CSASRRNYGYTF
-	TRBJ1-2	-	TRBV19	TGTGCCAGTAGTAGGACAGCTCGACTAAACGTATACACCTTC	CASSRTARLNVYTF
-	TRBJ2-7	TRBD1	TRBV29-1	TGCAGCGTTGAAGTTACAGGGGCCGAGCAGTACTTC	CSVEVTGAEQYF
-	TRBJ2-7	-	TRBV11-2	TGTGCCAGCAGCTTAGGGGGCCGAAACTACGAGCAGTACTTC	CASSLGGRNYEQYF
-	TRBJ1-1	-	TRBV14	TGTGCCAGCAGCCCTTACAGGAACCCGACTGAAGCTTTCTTT	CASSPYRNPTEAFF
few	TRBJ2-2	TRBD2	TRBV5-1	TGCGCCAGCAGCTTGGACGCGGGGGGTTACACCGGGGAGCTGTTTTTT	CASSLDAGGYTGELFF